The 14 T cell receptor beta chains below come from one sample, sequenced in a study of OX40 agonist ivuxolimab in advanced cancers. Assay used: immunoSEQ multiplex PCR; TCRdb lists only in-frame clones, some missing. The data contain under 95,000 clones, nearly 95% of them singletons. The material was CD4+ or CD8+ T cells sorted from blood, obtained in a trial of the OX40 agonist ivuxolimab. The origin of the receptors is an adult with an advanced solid tumor such as melanoma, head and neck, liver or kidney cancer.

The chain joins TRBV6-5 to TRBJ1-2, with D maybe TRBD1 (6 bases). Germline assignment: CDR1 MNHEY and CDR2 SVGAGI. The length of the CDR3 is 13 residues. V was trimmed by 2 bases and J by 6 bases, leaving 10 bases between them. CDR3 sequence (DNA): TGTGCCAGCAGTTACCGACAGGCGGATGGCTACACCTTC. This codes for CASSYRQADGYTF.

Here the CDR3 reads CASSPTASYEQYF. The CDR3 bases are TGTGCCAGTAGTCCGACAGCCTCCTACGAGCAGTACTTC. The chain is built from TRBV19 and TRBJ2-7, with TRBD1 as a possible D gene (5 bases). Germline CDR1 is LNHDA and CDR2 is SQIVND (reference sequence). CDR3 length equals 13 residues. Trimming cost V 5 bases and J 0 bases, with 8 bases left between them.

This clone came up once. V usage is TRBV25-1 and J usage is TRBJ2-5, with 9 positions matching TRBD2. The CDR3 runs to 14 residues. V lost 4 bases to trimming and J lost 4 bases; unmatched junction nucleotides: 4. CDR1 MGHDK and CDR2 SYGVNS come from the germline V gene. The CDR3 here is CASSGSAGGETQYF. CDR3 nucleotide sequence: TGTGCCAGCAGTGGGTCAGCGGGAGGAGAGACCCAGTACTTC.

CDR3 DNA sequence: TGCGCCAGCAGCTTTATGAGCGGGAGTCCATACAATGAGCAGTTCTTC. It codes for CASSFMSGSPYNEQFF. This chain uses TRBV5-1 with TRBJ2-1; 8 bases map to TRBD2. V trimming: 2 bases; J trimming: 4 bases; junction bases outside the gene matches: 8. The CDR3 covers 16 residues. Germline lookup yields CDR1 SGHRS and CDR2 YFSETQ.

This sequence joins TRBV11-2 and TRBJ2-1, with D unclear. With 4 bases removed from V and 6 bases from J, the gap between germline ends came to 7 bases. CDR1 and CDR2 (germline): SGHAT, FQNNGV. This CDR3 has 12 amino acids. This CDR3 is CASSWASNEQFF. As DNA, the CDR3 is TGTGCCAGCAGCTGGGCTTCCAATGAGCAGTTCTTC. The complete variable domain, with remaining parts taken from reference TRBV11-2 and TRBJ2-1, reads EAGVAQSPRYKIIEKRQSVAFWCNPISGHATLYWYQQILGQGPKLLIQFQNNGVVDDSQLPKDRFSAERLKGVDSTLKIQPAKLEDSAVYLCASSWASNEQFFGPGTRLTVL.

The J gene is TRBJ2-3, the V gene TRBV7-9; 7 bases agree with TRBD2. The V gene's germline CDR1 is SEHNR and CDR2 FQNEAQ (reference sequence). The V and J ends lost 5 bases and 0 bases, in that order; junction bases with no gene match: 5. There are 15 residues in the CDR3. CDR3 in amino acids: CASSRRDYSTDTQYF. Here the CDR3 DNA reads TGTGCCAGCAGCCGCCGGGACTATAGCACAGATACGCAGTATTTT.

The rearrangement links TRBV27 to TRBJ1-2; no definite D call. V was pared by 8 bases and J by 0 bases, with 16 bases between. CDR3 length: 15 amino acids. Germline-derived CDR1 and CDR2 are MNHEY and SMNVEV (reference sequence). The CDR3 nucleotides read TGTGCCAGCCGTCCCCGGACGTTGTCTAACTATGGCTACACCTTC. As protein: CASRPRTLSNYGYTF.

This chain connects TRBV5-1 to TRBJ2-7; 9 bases match TRBD1. The CDR3 runs to 15 residues. Per the germline V gene, CDR1 is SGHRS and CDR2 is YFSETQ. V shed 2 bases and J 2 bases; nucleotides not matched to a gene: 5. Written as DNA, the CDR3 is TGCGCCAGCAGCTTAGACAGGGGGTTGACCTACGAGCAGTACTTC. This translates into CASSLDRGLTYEQYF.

Of note for this clone: The same CDR3 arises from other DNA sequences in this sample as well. This chain links TRBV27 with TRBJ1-1; no definite D call. This CDR3 is 13 amino acids long. Germline values: CDR1 MNHEY, CDR2 SMNVEV (reference sequence). Trimming took 2 bases from V and 1 from J, leaving 5 bases between them. The CDR3 spells CASSLGRNTEAFF. As DNA, the CDR3 is TGTGCCAGCAGTTTAGGTCGGAACACTGAAGCTTTCTTT.

This chain links TRBV19 with TRBJ1-2, with a possible D match to TRBD1 (5 bases). Trimming shortened V by 2 bases and J by 8 bases, and 12 bases separated the two germline ends. The V gene's germline CDR1 is LNHDA and CDR2 SQIVND (reference sequence). This CDR3 contains 13 residues. CDR3 nucleotide sequence: TGTGCCAGTAGTATATCGACAGTCGAAGGCTACACCTTC. The encoded protein is CASSISTVEGYTF.

The rearrangement joins TRBV29-1 to TRBJ2-1, with 9 bases identical to TRBD2. CDR1 and CDR2 from the germline V gene are SQVTM and ANQGSEA. J was trimmed by 4 bases and V by 4 bases; bases with no gene match: 2. The CDR3 totals 13 residues. The CDR3 spells CSVVAGDYNEQFF. CDR3 DNA: TGCAGCGTTGTAGCGGGAGATTACAATGAGCAGTTCTTC.

The chain recombines TRBV5-8 with TRBJ2-4; the match to TRBD1 covers 7 bases. The trim removed 0 bases at V and 7 bases at J, leaving 10 bases unmatched. From germline, CDR1 is SGHTS and CDR2 YDEGEE. This CDR3 is 16 amino acids long. CDR3 sequence reads: CASSLDEGGIFNIQYF. The DNA of the CDR3 is TGTGCCAGCAGCTTGGATGAAGGGGGCATCTTTAACATTCAGTACTTC. The full variable domain, completed using reference TRBV5-8 and TRBJ2-4, is EAGVTQSPTHLIKTRGQQATLRCSPISGHTSVYWYQQALGLGLQFLLWYDEGEERNRGNFPPRFSGRQFPNYSSELNVNALELEDSALYLCASSLDEGGIFNIQYFGAGTRLSVL.

A single count supports this clone. V is TRBV19 and J is TRBJ1-5; 7 positions agree with TRBD1. The CDR3 contains 17 residues. Germline lookup yields CDR1 LNHDA and CDR2 SQIVND (reference sequence). The V segment lost 5 bases and the J segment 3 bases; nucleotides outside the gene matches: 13. The CDR3 here is CASSLSFRDSFNQPQHF. As DNA, the CDR3 is TGTGCCAGTAGTTTGAGCTTCCGGGACAGCTTCAATCAGCCCCAGCATTTT. The variable domain in full, with the rest retrieved from reference TRBV19 and TRBJ1-5, is DGGITQSPKYLFRKEGQNVTLSCEQNLNHDAMYWYRQDPGQGLRLIYYSQIVNDFQKGDIAEGYSVSREKKESFPLTVTSAQKNPTAFYLCASSLSFRDSFNQPQHFGDGTRLSIL.

This clone was counted a few times. The rearrangement joins TRBV20-1 to TRBJ1-1; possible D gene TRBD1, 5 bases. The germline V gene encodes CDR1 DFQATT and CDR2 SNEGSKA (reference sequence). Trimming removed 4 bases from V and 8 bases from J, with 11 bases in between. There are 11 residues in the CDR3. As DNA, the CDR3 is TGCAGTGCTATTCTCCAGGGAGAAGCTTTCTTT. Translating gives CSAILQGEAFF.